A selection of T cell receptor beta chains follows, all from one sample in a study of PD-1 blockade in classical Hodgkin lymphoma. The repertoire was sequenced with immunoSEQ multiplex PCR; TCRdb's copy has only in-frame clones and lacks some. This sample has some 45,000 clones, with over 75% found just once. The starting material was peripheral blood mononuclear cells (PBMCs), obtained before the fourth cycle of nivolumab. Receptors originate from a human donor with classical Hodgkin lymphoma. CDR3s include the opening cysteine and the closing phenylalanine or tryptophan. D genes are given only for firm matches. Size values are once, few and many counts, or a class for expanded clones, and some rows have none.

j_call	v_call	d_call	clone_size	cdr3_aa	cdr3_nt
TRBJ1-6	TRBV19	.	few	CASSTGTYNSPLHF	TGTGCCAGTAGTACAGGGACCTATAATTCACCCCTCCACTTT
TRBJ1-2	TRBV9	.	.	CASSPPGRGVYGYTF	TGTGCCAGCAGCCCCCCAGGGCGGGGCGTCTATGGCTACACCTTC
TRBJ1-5	TRBV29-1	TRBD1	.	CSVVDRDWQGPQHF	TGCAGCGTTGTGGACAGGGACTGGCAAGGGCCCCAGCATTTT
TRBJ2-5	TRBV7-7	.	.	CASSLASAAPETQYF	TGTGCCAGCAGCTTAGCCTCGGCAGCCCCGGAGACCCAGTACTTC
TRBJ2-5	TRBV9	.	.	CASSVGRGNLQETQYF	TGTGCCAGCAGCGTGGGTAGGGGCAACCTTCAAGAGACCCAGTACTTC
TRBJ1-1	TRBV9	TRBD1	.	CASSVGQGGPFF	TGTGCCAGCAGCGTAGGTCAGGGGGGTCCTTTCTTT
TRBJ1-6	TRBV7-6	.	.	CASSSDTPGGNSPLHF	TGTGCCAGCAGCAGTGACACGCCCGGGGGGAATTCACCCCTCCACTTT
TRBJ1-1	TRBV29-1	.	few	CSVHPRPNEAFF	TGCAGCGTTCATCCAAGGCCGAATGAAGCTTTCTTT
TRBJ2-5	TRBV7-2	TRBD2	.	CASSGLAEPQETQYF	TGTGCCAGCAGCGGACTAGCGGAACCACAAGAGACCCAGTACTTC
TRBJ2-7	TRBV18	.	few	CASSPQRTYEQYF	TGTGCCAGCTCACCACAAAGGACCTACGAGCAGTACTTC
TRBJ2-1	TRBV30	.	once	CAWAAGSYNEQFF	TGTGCCTGGGCCGCAGGGAGCTACAATGAGCAGTTCTTC
TRBJ2-1	TRBV11-2	.	.	CASSRDGTPYNEQFF	TGTGCCAGCAGCCGCGACGGGACACCCTACAATGAGCAGTTCTTC
TRBJ2-3	TRBV7-2	TRBD2	.	CASSLATAASGGATQYF	TGTGCCAGCAGCTTAGCTACCGCGGCTAGCGGGGGGGCTACGCAGTATTTT
TRBJ2-5	TRBV19	TRBD1	.	CASSMGQGAGDQETQYF	TGTGCCAGTAGTATGGGACAGGGGGCCGGGGATCAAGAGACCCAGTACTTC
TRBJ2-1	TRBV10-3	.	.	CAISDPGGSYNEQFF	TGTGCCATCAGTGATCCTGGGGGATCTTACAATGAGCAGTTCTTC
TRBJ1-6	TRBV27	TRBD1	.	CASSRTGRGYNSPLHF	TGTGCCAGCAGCCGGACAGGGAGGGGCTATAATTCACCCCTCCACTTT
TRBJ1-2	TRBV5-4	TRBD1	few	CASSLIDRGLTGYGYTF	TGTGCCAGCAGCTTGATAGACAGGGGGCTCACGGGCTATGGCTACACCTTC
TRBJ1-2	TRBV25-1	.	.	CASSGLSPLRRYGYTF	TGTGCCAGCAGTGGTCTATCCCCCCTGCGGCGTTATGGCTACACCTTC
TRBJ2-1	TRBV11-3	.	.	CASSSGQPGGEQFF	TGTGCCAGCAGCTCCGGACAGCCTGGGGGTGAGCAGTTCTTC
TRBJ1-5	TRBV28	.	.	CASSLWQNQPQHF	TGTGCCAGCAGTTTATGGCAGAATCAGCCCCAGCATTTT
TRBJ1-5	TRBV21-1	.	.	CASSKKIDTRVSWTQHF	TGTGCCAGCAGCAAAAAGATTGACACCCGAGTCAGCTGGACCCAGCATTTT
TRBJ1-1	TRBV10-2	.	.	CASSEGVNTEAFF	TGCGCCAGCAGTGAGGGCGTTAACACTGAAGCTTTCTTT
TRBJ2-2	TRBV28	.	.	CASSRLGGSNTGELFF	TGTGCCAGCAGTCGTCTTGGGGGCTCAAACACCGGGGAGCTGTTTTTT
TRBJ2-5	TRBV11-2	TRBD2	.	CASSFSGGQETQYF	TGTGCCAGCAGCTTTAGCGGGGGACAAGAGACCCAGTACTTC
TRBJ2-2	TRBV6-5	TRBD2	.	CASRLAGDTGELFF	TGTGCCAGCAGACTAGCGGGGGACACCGGGGAGCTGTTTTTT
TRBJ2-7	TRBV7-8	.	.	CASSFERNEQYF	TGTGCCAGCAGCTTCGAGAGAAACGAGCAGTACTTC
TRBJ2-2	TRBV28	.	.	CASSLGNTGELFF	TGTGCCAGCAGTTTGGGAAACACCGGGGAGCTGTTTTTT
TRBJ2-2	TRBV19	.	.	CASSIYGTFSTGELFF	TGTGCCAGTAGTATCTACGGGACATTTAGCACCGGGGAGCTGTTTTTT
TRBJ1-5	TRBV7-5	.	.	CVRSLPRPTPDQPQHF	TGTGTCAGAAGCCTACCCAGGCCTACCCCCGATCAGCCCCAGCATTTT
TRBJ1-1	TRBV5-1	.	.	CASSLGSIGNTEAFF	TGCGCCAGCAGCTTGGGTTCAATTGGGAACACTGAAGCTTTCTTT
TRBJ1-1	TRBV6-6	TRBD1	once	CASSFPGQENTEAFF	TGTGCCAGCAGTTTCCCGGGACAGGAGAACACTGAAGCTTTCTTT
TRBJ2-3	TRBV7-2	TRBD2	.	CASSSPAGGLADTQYF	TGTGCCAGCAGCTCACCAGCGGGGGGGCTCGCAGATACGCAGTATTTT
TRBJ2-7	TRBV7-9	.	.	CASSPDSVEQYF	TGTGCCAGCAGCCCGGACAGTGTCGAGCAGTACTTC
TRBJ2-7	TRBV27	.	.	CASSLQGWGYEQYF	TGTGCCAGCAGTTTACAGGGGTGGGGATACGAGCAGTACTTC
TRBJ1-4	TRBV19	.	once	CASRVEGLSEKLFF	TGTGCCAGTAGGGTGGAGGGGTTGAGTGAAAAACTGTTTTTT
TRBJ1-4	TRBV18	TRBD1	.	CASSPPNRGKWSDEKLFF	TGTGCCAGCTCACCACCTAACAGGGGAAAGTGGTCTGATGAAAAACTGTTTTTT
TRBJ2-3	TRBV6-5	.	.	CATRTPKVDTQYF	TGTGCCACCCGGACCCCGAAAGTAGATACGCAGTATTTT
TRBJ1-1	TRBV28	.	few	CASRDSVNTEAFF	TGTGCCAGCAGGGACAGCGTGAACACTGAAGCTTTCTTT
TRBJ1-1	TRBV15	.	.	CATSKGGDPEAFF	TGTGCCACCAGCAAGGGAGGGGATCCTGAAGCTTTCTTT
TRBJ1-2	TRBV25-1	.	medium-sized	CASSEYPGTYGYTF	TGTGCCAGCAGTGAATACCCGGGTACCTATGGCTACACCTTC
TRBJ1-4	TRBV18	TRBD1	.	CASSPAQGVNEKLFF	TGTGCCAGCTCACCCGCTCAGGGGGTTAATGAAAAACTGTTTTTT
TRBJ2-5	TRBV11-3	.	.	CASRLRGETQYF	TGTGCCAGCAGACTCCGGGGAGAGACCCAGTACTTC
TRBJ1-4	TRBV14	.	few	CASSQVGKANEKLFF	TGTGCCAGCAGCCAAGTCGGGAAAGCTAATGAAAAACTGTTTTTT
TRBJ2-3	TRBV2	TRBD2	.	CASRRDYITDTQYF	TGTGCCAGCAGGAGGGACTACATCACAGATACGCAGTATTTT
TRBJ2-7	TRBV28	TRBD1	.	CASSSLAGDRVPYEQYF	TGTGCCAGCAGTTCTCTTGCAGGGGACAGGGTACCCTACGAGCAGTACTTC
TRBJ1-2	TRBV6-6	.	.	CASSPGNNYGYTF	TGTGCCAGCAGTCCGGGGAATAACTATGGCTACACCTTC
TRBJ1-1	TRBV2	.	few	CASSLQGTTGTSAFF	TGTGCCAGCAGTCTTCAAGGGACTACCGGGACTTCAGCTTTCTTT
TRBJ2-1	TRBV2	TRBD2	.	CASRDFTSVGEQFF	TGTGCCAGCAGAGACTTTACTAGCGTTGGTGAGCAGTTCTTC
TRBJ2-3	TRBV9	.	.	CASSVTWGGPADTQYF	TGTGCCAGCAGCGTTACATGGGGGGGCCCCGCAGATACGCAGTATTTT
TRBJ2-7	TRBV7-9	.	.	CASSHPPLGTLSYEQYF	TGTGCCAGCAGCCATCCCCCCCTAGGGACCCTCTCCTACGAGCAGTACTTC